The 9 T cell receptor beta chains in this list originate from one sample, sequenced in a study of OX40 agonist ivuxolimab in advanced cancers. Produced via immunoSEQ multiplex PCR; TCRdb's table is partial and in-frame only. This table has 65,000 to 90,000 clones, just under 90% appearing once. The specimen was CD4+ or CD8+ T cells sorted from blood, collected in a trial of the OX40 agonist ivuxolimab. These receptors all come from an adult with an advanced solid tumor such as melanoma, head and neck, liver or kidney cancer.

This clone was detected once. The chain couples TRBV5-1 to TRBJ2-5; 8 bases match TRBD1. Trimming cost V 3 bases and J 2 bases; bases outside gene matches: 6. The CDR3 has 15 amino acids. Germline lookup yields CDR1 SGHRS and CDR2 YFSETQ. The CDR3 is CASSSGTGFQETQYF. CDR3 coding DNA: TGCGCCAGCAGCTCCGGGACAGGTTTTCAAGAGACCCAGTACTTC.

CDR3 nucleotide sequence: TGTGCCATCAGCCGGGACCCCCCCTCAAACAATGAGCAGTTCTTC. It encodes CAISRDPPSNNEQFF. The V call is TRBV10-3, the J call TRBJ2-1, with D possibly being TRBD1 or TRBD2 (5 bases each). This CDR3 is built from 15 residues. Germline values: CDR1 ENHRY, CDR2 SYGVKD. The V gene lost 6 bases and the J gene lost 5 bases, with 17 bases spanning the gap.

This chain joins TRBV2 and TRBJ1-2, with no clear D. The germline CDR1 and CDR2 sequences are SNHLY and FYNNEI. This CDR3 region has 12 residues. V lost 2 bases to trimming and J lost 7 bases, with 8 bases between them. CDR3 bases: TGTGCCAGCAGTGAATTAAAGTTTGGCTACACCTTC. This codes for CASSELKFGYTF.

V and J are TRBV30 and TRBJ2-7; D gene ambiguous. The CDR3 totals 11 residues. Trimming pared 0 bases from V and 7 bases from J, leaving 7 bases between. Germline CDR1 is GTSNPN and CDR2 is SVGIG (reference sequence). This CDR3 reads CAWSVGWEQYF. The CDR3 DNA reads TGTGCCTGGAGTGTGGGTTGGGAGCAGTACTTC. Full variable domain (rest looked up from reference TRBV30 and TRBJ2-7): SQTIHQWPATLVQPVGSPLSLECTVEGTSNPNLYWYRQAAGRGLQLLFYSVGIGQISSEVPQNLSASRPQDRQFILSSKKLLLSDSGFYLCAWSVGWEQYFGPGTRLTVT.

The chain couples TRBV11-2 to TRBJ2-5, with 10 bases lining up with TRBD2. This CDR3 is built from 14 residues. Germline V gives CDR1 SGHAT, CDR2 FQNNGV. V lost 3 bases and J lost 5; bases outside the gene matches: 3. CDR3 loop: CASSLIAGGETQYF. The CDR3 bases are TGTGCCAGCAGCTTGATAGCGGGAGGTGAGACCCAGTACTTC.

V gene TRBV29-1 combines with J gene TRBJ2-7, with no clear D. This CDR3 is 11 amino acids long. Germline V gene sequence: CDR1 SQVTM, CDR2 ANQGSEA. V lost 7 bases and J lost 4, with 11 bases in between. The DNA of the CDR3 is TGCAGCGCCACCTTAGGGTACGAGCAGTACTTC. This translates into CSATLGYEQYF.

The DNA for the CDR3 is TGTGCCAGCAGCGTAGCGGGCGGCCCTAGCACAGATACGCAGTATTTT. The encoded protein is CASSVAGGPSTDTQYF. V and J are TRBV9 and TRBJ2-3; D gene uncertain. Germline V gives CDR1 SGDLS, CDR2 YYNGEE. The length of the CDR3 is 16 residues. Between the trimmed V and J ends, which lost 0 bases and 0 bases, there was a span of 11 bases. The variable domain in full, completed from reference TRBV9 and TRBJ2-3, reads DSGVTQTPKHLITATGQRVTLRCSPRSGDLSVYWYQQSLDQGLQFLIQYYNGEERAKGNILERFSAQQFPDLHSELNLSSLELGDSALYFCASSVAGGPSTDTQYFGPGTRLTVL.

CDR3 coding DNA: TGCGCCAGCAGTCAATCTAGGAGGGAACAAGAGACCCAGTACTTC. Its translation is CASSQSRREQETQYF. V gene TRBV23-1 combines with J gene TRBJ2-5; D may be TRBD2 (6 bases). TRBV23-1 is marked as an open reading frame, function uncertain. The CDR3 runs to 15 residues. Trimming pared 0 bases from V and 2 bases from J, leaving 10 bases between.

The chain is built from TRBV27 and TRBJ2-7; D uncertain. In germline, CDR1 is MNHEY, CDR2 SMNVEV (reference sequence). CDR3 size: 20 residues. The V and J ends lost 1 base and 0 bases respectively, with 25 bases between them. The CDR3 DNA sequence: TGTGCCAGCAGTTTATTCGGGCCGAGGTCGAGGCGCCCGAGCTCCTACGAGCAGTACTTC. This encodes CASSLFGPRSRRPSSYEQYF.